This is a list of T cell receptor beta chains from one sample in a study of post-analysis software for immune sequencing data. TCRdb analysed the PCR reads with MiXCR anew, one entry per CDR3 protein. Here the sample spans roughly 400,000 distinct CDR3 sequences, 35% to 45% being singletons. The sample comprised blood. These receptors originate from a girl between 2 and 10 years old with multiple sclerosis. CDR3s include the opening cysteine and the closing phenylalanine or tryptophan. The D gene is left open where the match is weak. The size of a clone is reported for some rows only, either as once, few or many, or as a class for expanded clones.

few	TRBV25-1	TRBJ1-5	-	TGTGCCAGTCAGGGGACCGGTATAGGGCGGCCCCAGCATTTT	CASQGTGIGRPQHF
-	TRBV5-5	TRBJ2-3	-	TGTGCCAGCAGCCCACCCCACTTAGGGGGGTCTAGCACAGATACGCAGTATTTT	CASSPPHLGGSSTDTQYF
-	TRBV5-1	TRBJ1-1	-	TGCGCCAGCAGCATCCCGGGTACTGAAGCTTTCTTT	CASSIPGTEAFF
-	TRBV28	TRBJ2-1	TRBD2	TGTGCCAGCAGTCCTATAGCGGGAGGATACAATGAGCAGTTCTTC	CASSPIAGGYNEQFF
once	TRBV20-1	TRBJ2-7	-	TGCAGTGCCAATAGAGGGCAGATATCCCCCTACGAGCAGTACTTC	CSANRGQISPYEQYF
-	TRBV27	TRBJ1-6	TRBD1	TGTGCCAGCAGTTCGGGGACAGGTCGAATTTCACCCCTCCACTTT	CASSSGTGRISPLHF
-	TRBV6-6	TRBJ1-1	TRBD1	TGTGCCAGCAGCCCTATCGTACAGGGGGCGCGGACTGAAGCTTTCTTT	CASSPIVQGARTEAFF
-	TRBV6-1	TRBJ2-7	TRBD1	TGTGCCAGCAGGACAGGGGCCCTTTCCTACGAGCAGTACTTC	CASRTGALSYEQYF
few	TRBV3-1	TRBJ2-1	-	TGTGCCAGCAGCCAAAGAGCGCACAAAGACAATGAGCAGTTCTTC	CASSQRAHKDNEQFF
-	TRBV19	TRBJ2-7	-	TGTGCCAGTCGAGGGGTCTCCTACGAGCAGTACTTC	CASRGVSYEQYF
-	TRBV18	TRBJ1-6	TRBD1	TGTGCCAGCTCACCCCCGGGACAGGGGGCTCATTCACCCCTCCACTTT	CASSPPGQGAHSPLHF
-	TRBV28	TRBJ1-4	-	TGTGCCAGCAGAGGGGGAAATGAAAAACTGTTTTTT	CASRGGNEKLFF
-	TRBV9	TRBJ2-7	TRBD1	TGTGCCAGCAGCGTAGATGAAGGGACAGGGTCCTACGAGCAGTACTTC	CASSVDEGTGSYEQYF
-	TRBV27	TRBJ1-5	-	TGTGTCAGCAGTCCCTCAGGACGTGGCAATCAGCCCCAGCATTTT	CVSSPSGRGNQPQHF
-	TRBV29-1	TRBJ1-1	TRBD1	TGCAGCGTTGGGCTCGAGGGACAGGGAATCTCCGAAGCTTTCTTT	CSVGLEGQGISEAFF
few	TRBV12-3/TRBV12-4	TRBJ1-6	-	TGTGCCAGCCGAGAGGGAACCCAAGGGAATTCACCCCTCCACTTT	CASREGTQGNSPLHF
-	TRBV18	TRBJ2-5	-	TGTGCCAGCTCGCTCATGTTTGAGGAGACCCAGTACTTC	CASSLMFEETQYF
few	TRBV10-3	TRBJ2-3	TRBD1	TGTGCCATCAGTGAGGTGGACAGGGGAGATACGCAGTATTTT	CAISEVDRGDTQYF
-	TRBV21-1	TRBJ1-4	-	TGTGCCAGCAGCAAAATACGCAGCGGGACAGGGTATGAAAAACTGTTTTTT	CASSKIRSGTGYEKLFF
-	TRBV2	TRBJ2-1	TRBD1	TGTGCCAGCAGACAGGGGCTCTACAATGAGCAGTTCTTC	CASRQGLYNEQFF
-	TRBV20-1	TRBJ2-7	-	TGCAGTGCTAGCCGGGCTCCCAAAAGCTACGAGCAGTACTTC	CSASRAPKSYEQYF
once	TRBV20-1	TRBJ2-3	-	TGCAGTGCCGACCGGGACGGAGACACAGATACGCAGTATTTT	CSADRDGDTDTQYF
-	TRBV6-6	TRBJ2-2	-	TGTGCCACTCTAGGGGGTCCTACCGGGGAGCTGTTTTTT	CATLGGPTGELFF
once	TRBV5-1	TRBJ2-5	-	TGCGCCAGCAGCTTTTGGCCTAGCTTAGAGCAGTACTTC	CASSFWPSLEQYF
-	TRBV19	TRBJ2-2	TRBD1	TGTGCCAGTAGCTTAAGTCATCCGGGACAGGGATATACCGGGGAGCTGTTTTTT	CASSLSHPGQGYTGELFF
-	TRBV13	TRBJ2-7	-	TGTGCCAGCAGCCTCCAACAGGGATCCTACGAGCAGTACTTC	CASSLQQGSYEQYF
-	TRBV19	TRBJ1-2	TRBD1	TGTGCCAGTAAGGGTCCCTATTGGAGAGGGGGCGCCGGGAACTATGGCTACACCTTC	CASKGPYWRGGAGNYGYTF
many	TRBV6-4	TRBJ2-1	-	TGTGCCAGCAGTGATGGCGAAAGCTCCTACAATGAGCAGTTCTTC	CASSDGESSYNEQFF